In its sample, the clone carrying this T cell receptor beta chain was seen a few times. The antigen remains unidentified. The repertoire was sequenced with immunoSEQ multiplex PCR; TCRdb's copy has only in-frame clones and lacks some. This table has some 23,000 clones, approximately 70% appearing once. This CDR3 has 13 residues. Germline V lookup: CDR1 KGHSH, CDR2 LQKENI. The trim removed 6 bases at V and 6 bases at J, leaving 2 bases unmatched. This sample stems from a study of vaccination effects on CD4 cells after COVID-19. General observations from the study: Early post-infection timepoints were absent, and convalescent patients were few. Only a single clone (1 of 255 vaccine-induced clones in healthy vaccinees) cross-reacted with common cold coronaviruses. There was marked clonal contraction among infection- and vaccine-induced clones late after vaccination.

Sequencing in the ViraFEST assay came after antigen-specific CD4+ T cells had been expanded with viral peptide pools, which were used to stimulate PBMC. Culture proceeded for 9 to 11 days, and CD4+ T cells were then isolated. As their vaccination, participants received two doses of either BNT162b2 or mRNA-1273. Half-medium replacement with IL-2 medium occurred on days 3 and 7. The V gene is TRBV18, the J gene TRBJ2-3, with 11 nucleotides matching TRBD2. The sequences come from CD4+ T cells from PBMCs cultured with SARS-CoV-2 spike peptides, collected after COVID-19 vaccination. The clonotype originates from a human donor who received a COVID-19 vaccine. CDR3 sequence reads: CASSRTSGDTQYF. In DNA, the CDR3 is TGTGCCAGCTCTCGGACTAGCGGGGATACGCAGTATTTT.